This TCR beta chain was obtained from a study of blood T cell repertoires in COVID-19. For the study at large: Italy, Spain and the United States were the sources of the convalescent and acute COVID-19 samples. PBMCs, B-cell-depleted T cells, or T cells were the source of the cDNA or gDNA that made up the material.

This clone was observed a single time. Original processing methods: Reference gene primer amplification gave estimated nucleated cell counts. The data were produced by immunoSEQ multiplex PCR, yet TCRdb's version contains in-frame clones alone and is incomplete. V and J calls and clone size are those listed in that table; D and trimming were worked out from the DNA. The data show around 130,000 clones, with 90% seen just once and roughly 4.5% held by the top ten. Seattle patient enrollment occurred during active infection, with longitudinal follow-up thereafter. The germline gives CDR1 SGHRS, CDR2 YFSETQ. The CDR3 is made up of 15 amino acids. Trimming removed 0 bases from V and 2 bases from J; junction bases left unmatched: 2.

This clonotype was obtained from a man in his 60s with COVID-19, enrolled during active disease. The V gene is TRBV5-1, the J gene TRBJ2-1, with 7 bases that match TRBD1. Input material: peripheral blood. For the CDR3, the DNA is TGCGCCAGCAGCTTGGCAGGGACAGCCTACAATGAGCAGTTCTTC. This sequence encodes CASSLAGTAYNEQFF.